This TCR beta chain was retrieved from a study of cytomegalovirus exposure and HLA in healthy donors. PCR involved 60 Vbeta and 13 Jbeta primers. Libraries were prepared by immunoSEQ multiplex PCR; TCRdb keeps only in-frame clonotypes and omits some of them. Of roughly 120,000 clones detected, 65% to 85% appear once; the ten largest clones hold around 5.8%. The CDR3 runs 16 residues. Trimming cost V 4 bases and J 5 bases; bases outside gene matches: 14. Germline V gene sequence: CDR1 SGHNT, CDR2 YYREEE (reference sequence). This TCR came from a woman in her 30s in good health and CMV-seropositive. Sequences were obtained from PBMCs. The rearrangement links TRBV5-4 to TRBJ1-1, with 7 bases lining up with TRBD1. The CDR3 bases are TGTGCCAGCAGCACCCGGGACAGTGCGGCGGGGACTGAAGCTTTCTTT. Translation: CASSTRDSAAGTEAFF.